The following is a T cell receptor beta chain sequence with its context. Its specificity is unknown. The data are from a study of PD-1 blockade in classical Hodgkin lymphoma. The junction had 6 bases not matched to a gene; V was cut back by 5 bases and J by 7 bases. CDR1 and CDR2 (germline): SGHVS, FQNEAQ. The CDR3 runs 14 residues. Study-level points and caveats: Possible causes of repertoire differences, disease activity or prior therapy, remain undefined. According to reports, newly diagnosed patients had lower baseline TCR diversity than healthy donors, and relapsed/refractory patients had lower baseline TCR diversity still.

Time point noted: cycle 4 day 1 (C4D1), after five to seven weeks of nivolumab. Each patient experienced a relapse that followed autologous stem cell transplantation, and brentuximab vedotin exposure varied. Clones were read by immunoSEQ multiplex PCR, and TCRdb kept only the in-frame ones, dropping some. The sample records just under 65,000 clones, roughly nine tenths being singletons. The sequence came from a human donor with classical Hodgkin lymphoma. The sample here was peripheral blood mononuclear cells (PBMCs), taken before the fourth cycle of nivolumab. The rearrangement links TRBV7-8 to TRBJ2-2; 8 bases align to TRBD1. CDR3 sequence reads: CASSPRGQGGELFF. CDR3 DNA: TGTGCCAGCAGCCCCAGGGGGCAGGGCGGGGAGCTGTTTTTT. Combining the CDR3 with reference TRBV7-8 and TRBJ2-2 gives the whole variable domain GAGVSQSPRYKVAKRGQDVALRCDPISGHVSLFWYQQALGQGPEFLTYFQNEAQLDKSGLPSDRFFAERPEGSVSTLKIQRTQQEDSAVYLCASSPRGQGGELFFGEGSRLTVL.